The clone carrying this TCR beta chain was picked up many times. Antigen specificity is unknown. Trimming took 5 bases from V and 4 from J, leaving 11 bases between them. The CDR3 contains 13 residues. Preparation of the TCRbeta library involved a method that used unique molecular identifiers. Each CDR3 protein is one row after TCRdb ran MiXCR on the PCR reads. In the table there are 190,000 or so distinct CDR3 sequences, just under 6.5% of which are singletons. This record belongs to a study of T-cell reconstitution after alpha-beta-depleted transplantation in children. Study observations and caveats: T-cell counts and diversity at one year post-transplant came mainly from newly produced T cells. Several hundred expanded graft clones reportedly gave rise to the alpha-beta T cells present about two months after transplant.

The sequences come from PBMCs, collected before TCRalphabeta/CD19-depleted stem cell transplant. This clonotype originated in a girl under three years old with combined immunodeficiency, due to receive a stem cell transplant. This rearrangement joins TRBV12-3 or TRBV12-4 to TRBJ1-1; D call uncertain. As DNA, the CDR3 is TGTGCCAGCAGTCTGAACACGTTCACTGAAGCTTTCTTT. Translated, it gives CASSLNTFTEAFF.